This T cell receptor (beta chain) derives from a study of OX40 agonist ivuxolimab in advanced cancers. Study-wide results and caveats: The investigators did not determine what antigen specificity the expanded peripheral T cells had. Individuals who were partial responders at 0.1-3.0 mg/kg had clonal expansion that ranked among the lowest.

Regarding this clone: What it binds is not known.

Sequenced by immunoSEQ multiplex PCR; TCRdb stores in-frame clones only, minus some. In the table there are more than 80,000 clones, roughly 89% of which are singletons. This clonotype originated in an adult with an advanced solid tumor such as melanoma, head and neck, liver or kidney cancer. Specimen: CD4+ or CD8+ T cells sorted from blood, collected in a trial of the OX40 agonist ivuxolimab.

The CDR3 sequence is CASSADRNTQYF. The DNA of the CDR3 is TGCGCCAGCAGCGCGGACAGAAATACGCAGTATTTT. The chain combines TRBV5-1 with TRBJ2-3; D possibly corresponds to TRBD1 (6 bases). The V gene lost 4 bases and the J gene lost 7 bases, with 10 bases spanning the gap. CDR3 length: 12 residues. Per the germline V gene, CDR1 is SGHRS and CDR2 is YFSETQ.